The rows below give T cell receptor beta chains drawn from one sample of a study of blood T cell repertoires in COVID-19. The repertoire was sequenced with immunoSEQ multiplex PCR; TCRdb's copy has only in-frame clones and lacks some. The table has roughly 120,000 clones, approximately 86% seen once. The material sequenced was peripheral blood. The receptors originated from a man aged 35 to 55 with acute or convalescent COVID-19. Both conserved end residues are part of each CDR3. Each record gives: J gene, clone size, V gene, CDR3 protein. Clone sizes are given selectively: once, few, many, or a class where the clone is expanded.

>TRBJ2-3|-|TRBV14
CASSLLRTAFTDTQYF
>TRBJ2-1|few|TRBV14
CASSPKGTGKFF
>TRBJ2-3|-|TRBV5-1
CASSQPGGLAGVGYTQYF
>TRBJ1-1|-|TRBV5-1
CASSLVGRLNTEAFF
>TRBJ1-3|-|TRBV6-2/TRBV6-3
CASSYSQTGNTIYF
>TRBJ1-2|-|TRBV10-3
CAISESPLGQDSLYYGYTF
>TRBJ1-2|few|TRBV2
CASSQIRGYGYTF
>TRBJ2-1|-|TRBV6-4
CASSLHQGLAGPTEQFF
>TRBJ2-7|once|TRBV30
CACSRAGGEQYF
>TRBJ1-1|-|TRBV18
CASSPGQGILGTEAFF
>TRBJ1-2|few|TRBV10-3
CAISEGGDGYTF
>TRBJ2-2|-|TRBV2
CASSFSYTGELFF
>TRBJ2-2|-|TRBV27
CASSLEVSGELFF
>TRBJ1-1|-|TRBV12-3/TRBV12-4
CASSFSGGTEAFF
>TRBJ2-2|-|TRBV3-1/TRBV3-2
CASSQLTGTSGAYTGELFF
>TRBJ1-1|-|TRBV7-2
CASSLVVRHEAFF
>TRBJ1-3|-|TRBV7-2
CASSLSGQSSGNTIYF
>TRBJ1-5|few|TRBV18
CASSPGQGLSQPQHF
>TRBJ1-1|-|TRBV6-5
CATPGEVNTEAFF
>TRBJ1-1|-|TRBV29-1
CSIRDRLATEAFF
>TRBJ2-1|-|TRBV19
CASSIGTSWNEQFF
>TRBJ2-1|-|TRBV9
CASSAGGLAANEQFF
>TRBJ1-2|-|TRBV29-1
CSVEGHRVNGYTF
>TRBJ1-6|-|TRBV6-5
CASGPGQTFSPLHF
>TRBJ2-7|-|TRBV7-9
CASSLEGGRLVGSNEQYF
>TRBJ1-5|-|TRBV14
CASSQTPNQPQHF
>TRBJ1-1|-|TRBV5-8
CASSLRGTGNTEAFF
>TRBJ1-1|once|TRBV5-5
CASSSTANTEAFF
>TRBJ1-4|once|TRBV20-1
CSASSSPEPKEKLFF
>TRBJ1-1|once|TRBV9
CASSVNGNTEAFF
>TRBJ2-3|-|TRBV6-5
CASSYRSKWDTQYF
>TRBJ1-2|-|TRBV12-3/TRBV12-4
CASSPGQVTFYTF
>TRBJ2-2|-|TRBV19
CASSIWTGFANTGELFF
>TRBJ2-1|-|TRBV15
CATSRVPLSVNEQFF
>TRBJ1-1|-|TRBV11-3
CASSLMRGTEAFF
>TRBJ1-1|-|TRBV6-5
CASSSGGNTEAFF
>TRBJ2-1|-|TRBV9
CASSVSPSGDNEQFF
>TRBJ1-5|-|TRBV6-6
CASSSDRVGSQPQHF
>TRBJ2-1|-|TRBV18
CASSPTVSGSSYNEQFF
>TRBJ1-2|few|TRBV15
CATSRGQDRGYGYTF
>TRBJ1-4|once|TRBV5-1
CASSLGQVNEKLFF